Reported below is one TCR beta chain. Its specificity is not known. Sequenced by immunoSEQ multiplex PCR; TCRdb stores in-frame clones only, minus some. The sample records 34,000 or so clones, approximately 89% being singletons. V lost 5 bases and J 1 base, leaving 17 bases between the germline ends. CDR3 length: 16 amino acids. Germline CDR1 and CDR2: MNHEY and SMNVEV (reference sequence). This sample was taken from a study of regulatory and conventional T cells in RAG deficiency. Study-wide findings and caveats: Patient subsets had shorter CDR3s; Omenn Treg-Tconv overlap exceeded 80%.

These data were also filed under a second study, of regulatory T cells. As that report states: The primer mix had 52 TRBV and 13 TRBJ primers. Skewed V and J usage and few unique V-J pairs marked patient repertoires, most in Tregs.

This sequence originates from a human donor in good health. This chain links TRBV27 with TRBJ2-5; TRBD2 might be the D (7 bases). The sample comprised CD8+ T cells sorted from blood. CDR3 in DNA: TGTGCCAGCAGTGCCCGACCGGGGGGCCTCCAAGAGACCCAGTACTTC. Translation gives CASSARPGGLQETQYF.